This T cell receptor (beta chain) was recorded in a study of long-term antiretroviral therapy in people with HIV. At the survey level, the v3.0 immunoSEQ assay was run. Sequencing used immunoSEQ multiplex PCR; TCRdb keeps in-frame clones, though not all of them. The sample lists 25,000 to 30,000 clones; approximately 90% were seen once. Note on this clone: No antigen is known for it.

Notes on the study in general: The clones with expansion before ART were dominant in the repertoire at all time points. HIV repertoires spanned tighter CDR3 length ranges than controls did.

The study drew at least one pre-ART and at least two post-ART PBMC samples from every donor. The CDR3 length is 14 residues. V gave up 3 bases and J gave up 6 bases; unmatched junction bases: 8. CDR1 and CDR2 (germline): SGDLS, YYNGEE. The source of this sequence is a woman younger than 35 with HIV. Sequences were derived from unsorted PBMCs, sampled 1.8 years after starting antiretroviral therapy. This sequence joins TRBV9 and TRBJ2-5; 7 nucleotides match TRBD1. The CDR3, as DNA: TGTGCCAGCAGCGCCGGGACAGCGGTAAAGACCCAGTACTTC. It specifies CASSAGTAVKTQYF.